This record concerns one T cell receptor (beta chain) sequence. Treatment specified: randomized to nivolumab then ipilimumab (arm A) or the reverse (arm B). Patients had received no earlier DNA-damaging chemotherapy. Live CD3+CD8+ CD19− CD56− cells were sorted from PBMCs. This sample is part of a study of sequential checkpoint blockade in melanoma. Study at large: First-line arms were nivolumab then ipilimumab, or the reverse, randomized 1:1. Maintenance nivolumab came after either treatment sequence.

The CDR3 is made up of 15 amino acids. Germline V gene lookup returns CDR1 SEHNR and CDR2 FQNEAQ (reference sequence). Trimming stripped 5 bases from V and 0 bases from J, with 14 bases between. TCRdb's table, derived via immunoSEQ multiplex PCR, lists solely in-frame clones and lacks some. The repertoire includes about 20,000 clones, around 78% of them detected once, and over 20% sits in the top ten. This TCR derives from a human donor with melanoma. Sample: CD8+ T cells sorted from blood (inferred from file names), taken from a patient given nivolumab and ipilimumab in sequence. The rearrangement uses TRBV7-9 and TRBJ2-7; D possibly corresponds to TRBD2 (7 bases). This chain's CDR3 is CASSPRAGASYEQYF. DNA for the CDR3: TGTGCCAGCAGCCCGCGGGCGGGGGCCTCCTACGAGCAGTACTTC.